The present entry profiles one T cell receptor beta chain with its context. The antigen is not known. This entry comes from a study of tumor-infiltrating lymphocytes in localized non-small cell lung cancer. Study background: Some samples were collected after neoadjuvant chemotherapy; smokers, never-smokers and several histologies were included. Study-wide results and caveats: Immunotypes IM1 and IM2 had similar TCR-derived T-cell fractions. Compared with uninvolved lung, tumors showed higher T cell infiltration by TCRbeta sequencing.

Germline trimming cut 3 bases from V and 7 bases from J; bases unmatched to any gene: 12. The CDR3 is 16 amino acids. Germline V gene data show CDR1 as LNHDA and CDR2 as SQIVND (reference sequence). The table came from immunoSEQ multiplex PCR; TCRdb's copy has only in-frame clones and leaves some out. The sample holds about 13,000 clones; approximately 71% are singletons and the top ten take around 9.6%. The sequenced material came from uninvolved lung tissue not adjacent to the tumor. The sequence came from a human donor with non-small cell lung cancer. V usage is TRBV19 and J usage is TRBJ2-1; 7 nucleotides agree with TRBD2. The CDR3 DNA reads as TGTGCCAGTAGTATGAAGGCGGGAGCGGTGGGGAATGAGCAGTTCTTC. This translates into CASSMKAGAVGNEQFF.